The subject of this entry is one TCR beta chain. There are many counts of this clonotype. Its recognized antigen is unknown. One base away there is no much larger clone; base qualities are not given. The junction carries 21 bases between V and J, which are trimmed by 6 bases and 4 bases respectively. The CDR3 numbers 16 residues from cysteine through phenylalanine. Solely the CDR3 DNA is kept, with 48 bases framed from the first base. The data were obtained in a study of T-cell memory formation after mild COVID-19 (dated by TCRdb to the early 2020s). The study in broad terms: Most TCR sequence clusters were specific to one of the two donors. In two donors, T-cell clones that expanded and contracted after mild COVID-19 were followed by sequencing TCRalpha and TCRbeta repertoires longitudinally. Two young, previously healthy adult volunteers, one female and one male, were included in the cohort.

Sequencing took place on an Illumina NovaSeq 6000. Using 5'RACE with constant-segment primers, TCRalpha and TCRbeta cDNA libraries were constructed, with sample barcodes and unique molecular identifiers added in the process. Trizol reagent was used to extract RNA from every sample. Libraries were amplified in two PCR steps, with a second sample barcode and Illumina TruSeq adapters added in the second step. Sequencing of the libraries was done on an Illumina NovaSeq, producing 2 x 150 bp paired-end reads. Processing in the source paper ran as follows. Demultiplexing of reads and collapsing into UMI-guided consensus sequences were performed with migec v1.2.7. With mixcr v2.1.11, UMI consensuses were aligned to TRA and TRB V and J templates and assembled into clonotypes. Clonotypes were classified as expanded or contracted when called significant by both edgeR and NoisET, with noise models trained on biological replicates. For edgeR calls, the cutoffs were a false discovery rate-adjusted p below 0.01 and a log2 fold-change threshold of 1. As an exploratory analysis of dynamics, max-normalized trajectories of the 1000 most abundant clonotypes were examined with PCA combined with hierarchical clustering. Each responding clone was given a CD4 or CD8 phenotype based on the CD4+ and CD8+ repertoires, which had been sequenced separately. Starting from the raw public reads, TCRdb applied fastp trimming at Q25, assembled clones with MiXCR and retained in-frame beta chains. All rows with the same CDR3 protein become a single entry with the most common DNA and genes. TCRdb's processing, not the authors' own work, is the source of the V and J calls. Recorded for this sample are about 33,000 distinct CDR3 sequences; under 25% of them occurred a single time. The ten largest clones add up to 1.5% to 1.7% of the sample.

Ficoll-Paque density gradient centrifugation was used to isolate PBMCs. The investigation overall reported the following: SARS-CoV-2 specificity of the second-wave clones peaking on day 37 was not confirmed. Contracting CD4+ clones were found mainly in CM and EM memory subsets, while CD8+ clones were enriched in EMRA. Some responding clones were found in pre-infection memory, which suggests that pre-existing cross-reactive memory T cells took part in the SARS-CoV-2 response. The study included only two mild cases, and larger cohorts that include severe cases with pre-infection samples were judged to be necessary. Balanced CD4/CD8 phenotypes were observed for clones contracting from day 15 to 85, whereas a bias towards CD4+ was observed for a second wave of clones expanding from day 15 to 37.

The TCR comes from an adult who had mild COVID-19 (a few samples of this study predate the infection). The sample titles of this study are shuffled in the database, so cell type and time point are left out. The sequence joins TRBV12-3 or TRBV12-4 to TRBJ1-2, with the D gene call left open. Specimen: PBMCs or a T cell subset sorted from them (not recorded which). The CDR3 corresponds to CASSNSEGWAAYGYTF. The bases read TGTGCCAGCAGCAACTCGGAAGGCTGGGCGGCCTATGGCTACACCTTC.